These 11 T cell receptor beta chains originate from one sample sequenced in a study of Graves' ophthalmopathy and Graves' hyperthyroidism. RNA transcripts served as template for amplifying TCR beta CDR3 sequences. Investigators did first-round RT-PCR with HTBI primers, then second-round multiplex PCR. MiXCR, applied by TCRdb to the multiplex PCR reads, yields one record per CDR3 protein. Of about 740,000 distinct CDR3 sequences in the sample, 40% were seen once. The sample consisted of peripheral blood. These receptors were collected from an adult man with Graves' ophthalmopathy.

Turning to this clonotype: A read error is possible here, since a much larger clone lies one base away. Since the CDR3 does not end with the conserved phenylalanine or tryptophan, this likely comes from a read error. V gene TRBV10-3 combines with J gene TRBJ1-5; D gene unclear. The CDR3 loop spans 13 amino acids. CDR1 and CDR2 (germline): ENHRY, SYGVKD. Trimming took off 6 bases at V and 0 bases at J, with 6 bases between the two ends. CDR3 nucleotide sequence: TGTGCCATCAGAGCATATAGCAATCAGCCCCAGCATGTT. Residues: CAIRAYSNQPQHV.

This clonotype appeared a few times. The V call is TRBV20-1, the J call TRBJ2-5, with 10 bases matching TRBD1. V was pared by 0 bases and J by 5 bases, with 12 bases of the junction left unmatched. The germline gives CDR1 DFQATT, CDR2 SNEGSKA (reference sequence). The length of the CDR3 is 17 residues. CDR3 bases: TGCAGTGCTAGAGATCCCCGTCCCCCGACAGGGGGCGAGACCCAGTACTTC. It specifies CSARDPRPPTGGETQYF.

This clonotype was counted many times. The chain uses TRBV29-1 and TRBJ1-1; 12 positions match TRBD1. The CDR3 has 13 amino acids. The V gene's germline CDR1 is SQVTM and CDR2 ANQGSEA. Trimming at V came to 6 bases and at J to 4 bases, leaving 3 bases not matched to a gene. The CDR3 loop reads CSVGQGAGTEAFF. The CDR3 DNA follows: TGCAGCGTGGGACAGGGGGCCGGCACTGAAGCTTTCTTT. Together with reference TRBV29-1 and TRBJ1-1, the CDR3 gives the full variable domain: SAVISQKPSRDICQRGTSLTIQCQVDSQVTMMFWYRQQPGQSLTLIATANQGSEATYESGFVIDKFPISRPNLTFSTLTVSNMSPEDSSIYLCSVGQGAGTEAFFGQGTRLTVV.

This chain links TRBV6-5 with TRBJ1-1; the D gene is possibly TRBD1 (6 bases). This CDR3 region has 12 residues. Trimming took 5 bases from V and 9 from J, leaving 13 bases between them. Germline CDR1 reads MNHEY; CDR2 reads SVGAGI. Here the CDR3 reads CASSKDRIKAFF. The CDR3, as DNA: TGTGCCAGCAGTAAAGACAGGATAAAAGCTTTCTTT.

This clonotype was found a few times. A junction boundary mismatches the germline segment, possibly from a read error. The J gene is TRBJ1-2, the V gene TRBV6-4, with 7 bases lining up with TRBD1. Germline CDR1 and CDR2: MRHNA and SNTAGT. This CDR3 has 17 residues. The CDR3 bases are TGTGCCAGCAGTTACTCGATGGACAGGCGGGCTAACTATGGCTACACCTTC. It yields the protein CASSYSMDRRANYGYTF.

This clonotype was counted many times. The chain couples TRBV19 to TRBJ1-2, with D unresolved. V was trimmed by 6 bases and J by 1 base, leaving 12 bases between them. The germline CDR1 and CDR2 sequences are LNHDA and SQIVND (reference sequence). This CDR3 contains 14 residues. CDR3 DNA: TGTGCCAGTAGCGGGAAGCGGGGTAACTATGGCTACACCTTC. Its protein product is CASSGKRGNYGYTF.

This chain joins TRBV15 and TRBJ1-1; 9 bases match TRBD1. The CDR3 is 15 residues long. V was pared by 6 bases and J by 2 bases, with 7 bases of the junction left unmatched. Germline V gene data show CDR1 as LNHNV and CDR2 as YYDKDF (reference sequence). The CDR3 coding sequence is TGTGCCACCAGGGCGAACAGGGGGCCTAACACTGAAGCTTTCTTT. Translating it yields CATRANRGPNTEAFF. The variable domain in full, completed from reference TRBV15 and TRBJ1-1, reads DAMVIQNPRYQVTQFGKPVTLSCSQTLNHNVMYWYQQKSSQAPKLLFHYYDKDFNNEADTPDNFQSRRPNTSFCFLDIRSPGLGDTAMYLCATRANRGPNTEAFFGQGTRLTVV.

To note about this clonotype: This could be a read error, since a much larger clone is one nucleotide away. This chain connects TRBV9 to TRBJ1-2; the D is unclear. Germline assignment: CDR1 SGDLS and CDR2 YYNGEE. CDR3 size: 15 residues. The V and J ends lost 4 bases and 2 bases respectively, with 15 bases between them. The CDR3 loop reads CASSPRRTGNYGYTF. The CDR3 DNA follows: TGTGCCAGCAGCCCGAGACGGACGGGGAACTATGGCTACACCTTC.

In the case of this clonotype: One end of the junction is discordant with germline, which a read error may explain. The J gene is TRBJ1-5, the V gene TRBV10-2; D not resolved. The V gene's germline CDR1 is WSHSY and CDR2 SAAADI. The CDR3 covers 14 residues. In DNA form, the CDR3 reads TGTGCCAGCGGGCCCCGGGGAAGCAATCAGCCCCAGCATTTT. This sequence encodes CASGPRGSNQPQHF.

The sample holds many counts of this clonotype. V and J are TRBV5-1 and TRBJ2-5; 12 nucleotides match TRBD2. This CDR3 region has 15 residues. The germline V gene has CDR1 SGHRS and CDR2 YFSETQ. The trim removed 4 bases at V and 5 bases at J, leaving 6 bases unmatched. The CDR3: CASSTKLAGGETQYF. DNA of the CDR3: TGCGCCAGCAGCACCAAGCTAGCGGGAGGGGAGACCCAGTACTTC.

This clonotype was seen at least ten times. This chain joins TRBV19 and TRBJ2-6; 8 bases fit TRBD1. Losses at the gene ends were 5 bases for V and 17 bases for J; bases not matched to a gene: 8. The CDR3 contains 12 residues. Germline V CDR1 and CDR2: LNHDA, SQIVND (reference sequence). The CDR3 region is CASSADRARVTF. As DNA, the CDR3 is TGTGCCAGTAGTGCGGACAGGGCACGTGTGACTTTC.